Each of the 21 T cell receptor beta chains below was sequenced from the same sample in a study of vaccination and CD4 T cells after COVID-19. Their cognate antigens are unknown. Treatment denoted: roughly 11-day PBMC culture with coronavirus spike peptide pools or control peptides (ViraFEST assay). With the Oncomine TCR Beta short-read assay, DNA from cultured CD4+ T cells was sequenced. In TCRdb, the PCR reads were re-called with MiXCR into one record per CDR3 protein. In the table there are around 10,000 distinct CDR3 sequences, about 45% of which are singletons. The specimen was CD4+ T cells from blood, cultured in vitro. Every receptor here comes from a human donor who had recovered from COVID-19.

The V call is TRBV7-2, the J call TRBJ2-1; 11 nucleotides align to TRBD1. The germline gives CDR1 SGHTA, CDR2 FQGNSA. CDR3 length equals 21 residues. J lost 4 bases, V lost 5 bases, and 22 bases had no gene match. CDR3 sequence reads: CASSPSTGTGGGRTPYNEQFF. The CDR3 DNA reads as TGTGCCAGCAGCCCGTCTACCGGGACAGGGGGGGGTCGGACCCCTTACAATGAGCAGTTCTTC.

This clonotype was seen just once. Written as DNA, the CDR3 is TGCGCCAGCGGGCTAGCGAGCTACAATGAGCAGTTCTTC. Amino acids: CASGLASYNEQFF. The chain couples TRBV5-1 to TRBJ2-1; tentatively, D is TRBD2 (6 bases). The CDR3 is 13 amino acids. Germline CDR1 is SGHRS and CDR2 is YFSETQ. V was clipped by 7 bases and J by 3 bases, with 11 bases between them.

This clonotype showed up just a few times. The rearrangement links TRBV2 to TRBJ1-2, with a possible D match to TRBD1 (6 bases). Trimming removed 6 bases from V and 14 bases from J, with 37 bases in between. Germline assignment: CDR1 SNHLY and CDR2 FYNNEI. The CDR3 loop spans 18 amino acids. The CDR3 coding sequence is TGTGCCAGCAGCCGAGGGAGGACAGCCTCCCTCACGTCTTATGGCGGGACCTTC. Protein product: CASSRGRTASLTSYGGTF.

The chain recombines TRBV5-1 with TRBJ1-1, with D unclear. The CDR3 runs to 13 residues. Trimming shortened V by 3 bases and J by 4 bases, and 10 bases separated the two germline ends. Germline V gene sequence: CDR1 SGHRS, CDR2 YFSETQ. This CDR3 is CASSSEAGTEAFF. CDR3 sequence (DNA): TGCGCCAGCAGCTCAGAGGCGGGCACTGAAGCTTTCTTT.

The CDR3 loop is CASSSDSRNEQFF. DNA of the CDR3: TGTGCCAGCAGCTCGGACAGCCGTAATGAGCAGTTCTTC. The gene calls are TRBV9 and TRBJ2-1, with a tentative D call TRBD1 (6 bases). Germline V lookup: CDR1 SGDLS, CDR2 YYNGEE. The V gene lost 4 bases and the J gene lost 7 bases, with 12 bases spanning the gap. This CDR3 contains 13 residues.

CDR3 sequence reads: CASSVVAGFANEQFF. In nucleotides, the CDR3 is TGTGCCAGCAGCGTAGTCGCGGGGTTCGCGAATGAGCAGTTCTTC. This rearrangement joins TRBV9 to TRBJ2-1, with D possibly matching TRBD2 (6 bases). V was shortened by 0 bases and J by 7 bases, with 14 bases between the two germline ends. CDR3 length: 15 amino acids. Per the germline V gene, CDR1 is SGDLS and CDR2 is YYNGEE.

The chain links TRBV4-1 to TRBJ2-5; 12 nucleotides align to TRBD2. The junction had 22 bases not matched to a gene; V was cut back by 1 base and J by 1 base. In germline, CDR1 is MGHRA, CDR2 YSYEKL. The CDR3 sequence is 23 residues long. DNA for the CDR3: TGCGCCAGCAGCCAAGTCGTGCTTCGGGTGCTAGCGGGGGGGCAAGACCCCCAAGAGACCCAGTACTTC. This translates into CASSQVVLRVLAGGQDPQETQYF.

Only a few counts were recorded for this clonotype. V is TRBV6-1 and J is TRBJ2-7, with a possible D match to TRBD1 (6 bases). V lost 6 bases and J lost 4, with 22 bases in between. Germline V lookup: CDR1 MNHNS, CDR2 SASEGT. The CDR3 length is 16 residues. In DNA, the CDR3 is TGTGCCAGCAGGGGGAGCCGGGACAAACACTTTTACGAGCAGTACTTC. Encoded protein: CASRGSRDKHFYEQYF.

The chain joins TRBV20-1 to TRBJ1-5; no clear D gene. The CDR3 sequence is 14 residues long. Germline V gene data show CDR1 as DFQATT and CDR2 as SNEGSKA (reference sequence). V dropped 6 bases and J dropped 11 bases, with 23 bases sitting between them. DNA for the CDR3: TGCAGTGCCCTATCCGGGGTTCCGAATTTTACCCAGCATTTT. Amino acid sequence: CSALSGVPNFTQHF.

Here the CDR3 reads CASSLGQDYNSPLHF. The CDR3 DNA is TGTGCCAGCAGCTTGGGTCAGGACTATAATTCACCCCTCCACTTT. The gene calls are TRBV5-4 and TRBJ1-6; no clear D. This CDR3 contains 15 residues. The V end lost 0 bases, the J end lost 3 bases, and 7 bases lay between the germline ends. CDR1 is SGHNT, CDR2 YYREEE, per germline (reference sequence).

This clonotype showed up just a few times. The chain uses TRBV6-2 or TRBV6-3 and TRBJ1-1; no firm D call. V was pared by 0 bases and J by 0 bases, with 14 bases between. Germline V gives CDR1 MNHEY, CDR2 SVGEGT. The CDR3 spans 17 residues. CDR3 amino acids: CASSYSRQTNLNTEAFF. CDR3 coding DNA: TGTGCCAGCAGTTACTCCAGGCAGACTAACCTGAACACTGAAGCTTTCTTT.

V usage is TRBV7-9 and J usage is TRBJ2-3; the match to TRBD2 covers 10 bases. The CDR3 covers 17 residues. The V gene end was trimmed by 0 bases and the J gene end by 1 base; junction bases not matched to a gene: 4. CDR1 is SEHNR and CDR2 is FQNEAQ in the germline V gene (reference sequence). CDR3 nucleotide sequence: TGTGCCAGCAGCTTAGCGTGGACTAGCGGTGGCACAGATACGCAGTATTTT. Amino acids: CASSLAWTSGGTDTQYF. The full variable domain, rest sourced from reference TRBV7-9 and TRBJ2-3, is DTGVSQNPRHKITKRGQNVTFRCDPISEHNRLYWYRQTLGQGPEFLTYFQNEAQLEKSRLLSDRFSAERPKGSFSTLEIQRTEQGDSAMYLCASSLAWTSGGTDTQYFGPGTRLTVL.

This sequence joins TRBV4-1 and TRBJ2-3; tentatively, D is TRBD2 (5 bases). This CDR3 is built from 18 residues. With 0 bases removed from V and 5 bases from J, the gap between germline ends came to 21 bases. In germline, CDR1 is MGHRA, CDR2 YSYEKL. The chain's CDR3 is CASSQDLYSPPGVDTQYF. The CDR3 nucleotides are TGCGCCAGCAGCCAAGATCTTTACAGCCCCCCCGGGGTAGATACGCAGTATTTT.

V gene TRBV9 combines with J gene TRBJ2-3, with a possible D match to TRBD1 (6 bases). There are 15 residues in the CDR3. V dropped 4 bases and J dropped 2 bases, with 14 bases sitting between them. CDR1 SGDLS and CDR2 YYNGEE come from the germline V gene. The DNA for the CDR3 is TGTGCCAGCAGCTCATCCTGGGGGCTCACAGATACGCAGTATTTT. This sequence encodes CASSSSWGLTDTQYF.

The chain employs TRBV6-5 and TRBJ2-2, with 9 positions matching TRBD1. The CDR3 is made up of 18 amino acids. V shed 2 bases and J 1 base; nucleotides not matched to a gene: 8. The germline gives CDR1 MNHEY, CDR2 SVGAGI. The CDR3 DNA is TGTGCCAGCAGTTACGGCTATGACAGGGGGTGGAACACCGGGGAGCTGTTTTTT. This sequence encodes CASSYGYDRGWNTGELFF.

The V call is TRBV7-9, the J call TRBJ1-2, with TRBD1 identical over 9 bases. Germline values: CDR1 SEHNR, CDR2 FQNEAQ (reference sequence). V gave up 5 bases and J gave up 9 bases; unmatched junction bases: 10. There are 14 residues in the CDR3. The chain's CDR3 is CASSLGQGLDSYTF. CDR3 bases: TGTGCCAGCAGCCTAGGACAGGGGCTCGATAGCTACACCTTC.

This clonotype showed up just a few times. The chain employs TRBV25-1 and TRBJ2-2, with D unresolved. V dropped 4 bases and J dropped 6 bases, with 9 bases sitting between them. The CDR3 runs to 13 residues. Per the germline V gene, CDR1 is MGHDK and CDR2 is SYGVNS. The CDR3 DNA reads TGTGCCAGCAGTGGCCAGGCGGCCGGGGAGCTGTTTTTT. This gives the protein CASSGQAAGELFF. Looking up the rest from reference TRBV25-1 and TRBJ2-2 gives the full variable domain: EADIYQTPRYLVIGTGKKITLECSQTMGHDKMYWYQQDPGMELHLIHYSYGVNSTEKGDLSSESTVSRIRTEHFPLTLESARPSHTSQYLCASSGQAAGELFFGEGSRLTVL.

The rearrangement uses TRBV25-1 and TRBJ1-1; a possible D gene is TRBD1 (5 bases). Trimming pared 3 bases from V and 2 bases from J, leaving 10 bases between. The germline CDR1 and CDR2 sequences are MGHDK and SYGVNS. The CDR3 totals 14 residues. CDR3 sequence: CASSDPTGNTEAFF. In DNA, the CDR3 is TGTGCCAGCAGTGATCCCACAGGAAACACTGAAGCTTTCTTT.

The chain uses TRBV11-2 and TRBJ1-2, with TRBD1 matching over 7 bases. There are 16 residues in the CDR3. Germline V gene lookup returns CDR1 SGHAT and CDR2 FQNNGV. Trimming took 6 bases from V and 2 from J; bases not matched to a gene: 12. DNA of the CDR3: TGTGCCAGCAGACCCCAAGACAGGGCGTGGAACTATGGCTACACCTTC. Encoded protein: CASRPQDRAWNYGYTF.

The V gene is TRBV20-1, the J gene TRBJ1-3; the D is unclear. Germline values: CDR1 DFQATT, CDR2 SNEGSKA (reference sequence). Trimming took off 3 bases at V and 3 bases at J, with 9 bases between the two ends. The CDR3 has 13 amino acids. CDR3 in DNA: TGCAGTGCTAGGTCGGCGGGTGGAAACACCATATATTTT. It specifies CSARSAGGNTIYF.

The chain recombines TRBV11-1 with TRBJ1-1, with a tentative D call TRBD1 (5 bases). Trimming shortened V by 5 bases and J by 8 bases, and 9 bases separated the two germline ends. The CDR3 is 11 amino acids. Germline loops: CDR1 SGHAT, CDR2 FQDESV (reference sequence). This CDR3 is CASSIGGEAFF. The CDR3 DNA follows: TGTGCCAGCAGCATCGGGGGGGAAGCTTTCTTT.